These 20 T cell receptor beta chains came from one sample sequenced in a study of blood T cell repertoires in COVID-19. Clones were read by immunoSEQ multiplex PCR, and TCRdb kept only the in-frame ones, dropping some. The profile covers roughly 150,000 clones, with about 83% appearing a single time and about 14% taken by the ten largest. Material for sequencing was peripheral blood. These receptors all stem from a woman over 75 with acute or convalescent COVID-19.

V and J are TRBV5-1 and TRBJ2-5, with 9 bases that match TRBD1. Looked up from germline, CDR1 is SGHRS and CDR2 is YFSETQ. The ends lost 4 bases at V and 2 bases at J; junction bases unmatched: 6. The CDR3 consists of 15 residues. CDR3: CASSTGQGPQETQYF. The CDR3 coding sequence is TGCGCCAGCAGCACGGGACAGGGCCCACAAGAGACCCAGTACTTC.

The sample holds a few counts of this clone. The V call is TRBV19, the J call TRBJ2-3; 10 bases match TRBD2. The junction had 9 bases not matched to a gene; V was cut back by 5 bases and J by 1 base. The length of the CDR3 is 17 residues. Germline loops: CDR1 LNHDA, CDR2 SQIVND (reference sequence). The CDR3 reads CASSSPGAGGGTDTQYF. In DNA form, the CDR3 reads TGTGCCAGTAGTTCCCCTGGAGCGGGGGGGGGCACAGATACGCAGTATTTT.

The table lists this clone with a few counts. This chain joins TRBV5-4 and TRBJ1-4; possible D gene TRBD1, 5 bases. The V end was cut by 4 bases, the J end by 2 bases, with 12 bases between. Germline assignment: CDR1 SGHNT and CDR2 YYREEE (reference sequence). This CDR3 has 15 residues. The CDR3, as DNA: TGTGCCAGCAGCGGGGGGGGAGCCACTAATGAAAAACTGTTTTTT. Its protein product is CASSGGGATNEKLFF.

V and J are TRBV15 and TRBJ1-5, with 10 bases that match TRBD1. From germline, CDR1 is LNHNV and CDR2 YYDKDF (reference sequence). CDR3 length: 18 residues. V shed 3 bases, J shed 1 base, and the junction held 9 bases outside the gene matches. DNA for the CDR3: TGTGCCACCAGCAGTATAAGACAGGGGGCGGGAAGCAATCAGCCCCAGCATTTT. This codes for CATSSIRQGAGSNQPQHF.

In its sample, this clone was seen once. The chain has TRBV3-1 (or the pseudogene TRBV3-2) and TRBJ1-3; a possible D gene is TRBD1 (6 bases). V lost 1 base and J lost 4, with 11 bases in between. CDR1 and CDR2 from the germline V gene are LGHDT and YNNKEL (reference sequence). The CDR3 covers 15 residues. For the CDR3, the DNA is TGTGCCAGCAGCCAAGTTACAGGGACCGGAAACACCATATATTTT. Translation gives CASSQVTGTGNTIYF.

CDR3 bases: TGTGCCAGCAGCCCCGCGACAGGGAACACCGGGGAGCTGTTTTTT. Encoded protein: CASSPATGNTGELFF. The chain couples TRBV11-2 to TRBJ2-2; D is possibly TRBD1 (6 bases). CDR1 is SGHAT, CDR2 FQNNGV, per germline. The CDR3 is 15 amino acids. With 5 bases removed from V and 1 base from J, the gap between germline ends came to 11 bases.

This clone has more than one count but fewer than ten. CDR3 bases: TGTGCCACCACCCAGGGCCTTGGACCCTATGAGCAGTTCTTC. Its translation: CATTQGLGPYEQFF. The V call is TRBV2, the J call TRBJ2-1; TRBD1 might be the D (5 bases). Germline CDR1 reads SNHLY; CDR2 reads FYNNEI. CDR3 length equals 14 residues. The V end lost 10 bases, the J end lost 8 bases, and 21 bases lay between the germline ends.

CDR3 amino acids: CASTSVTGVNEQFF. CDR3 nucleotides: TGTGCCAGCACCTCCGTGACAGGGGTCAATGAGCAGTTCTTC. This chain uses TRBV7-9 with TRBJ2-1; 8 nucleotides match TRBD1. J was trimmed by 6 bases and V by 7 bases; bases with no gene match: 8. Germline assignment: CDR1 SEHNR and CDR2 FQNEAQ (reference sequence). The CDR3 runs to 14 residues.

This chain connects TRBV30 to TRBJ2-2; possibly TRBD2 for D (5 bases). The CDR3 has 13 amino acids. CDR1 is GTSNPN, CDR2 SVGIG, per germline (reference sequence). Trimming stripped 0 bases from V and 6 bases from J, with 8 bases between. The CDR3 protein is CAWSVTEAGELFF. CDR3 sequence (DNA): TGTGCCTGGAGTGTAACGGAGGCCGGGGAGCTGTTTTTT.

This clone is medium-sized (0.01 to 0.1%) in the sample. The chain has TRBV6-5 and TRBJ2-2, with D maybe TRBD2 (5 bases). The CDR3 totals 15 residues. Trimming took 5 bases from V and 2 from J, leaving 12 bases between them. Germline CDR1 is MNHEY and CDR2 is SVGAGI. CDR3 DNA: TGTGCCAGCAGTCCGGACTCACCTAACACCGGGGAGCTGTTTTTT. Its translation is CASSPDSPNTGELFF.

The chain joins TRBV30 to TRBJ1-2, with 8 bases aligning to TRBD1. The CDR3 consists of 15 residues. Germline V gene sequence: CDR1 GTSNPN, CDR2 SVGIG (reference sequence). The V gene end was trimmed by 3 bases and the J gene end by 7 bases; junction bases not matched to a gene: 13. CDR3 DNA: TGTGCCTGGAGCGGGCTTCAGGGGGCGCGGAGTGGCTACACCTTC. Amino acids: CAWSGLQGARSGYTF.

The CDR3 sequence is CSASGSGGGYEQYF. The CDR3 bases are TGCAGTGCTAGTGGTTCAGGGGGTGGTTACGAGCAGTACTTC. This sequence joins TRBV20-1 and TRBJ2-7; 7 nucleotides align to TRBD1. With V trimmed by 3 bases and J by 4 bases, 9 bases remained unmatched. This CDR3 has 14 amino acids. CDR1 is DFQATT and CDR2 is SNEGSKA in the germline V gene (reference sequence).

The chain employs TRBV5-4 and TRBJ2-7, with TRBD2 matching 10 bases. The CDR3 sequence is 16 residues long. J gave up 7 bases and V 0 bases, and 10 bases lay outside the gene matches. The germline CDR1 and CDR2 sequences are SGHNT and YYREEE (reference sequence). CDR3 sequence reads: CASSLAPLAGGREQYF. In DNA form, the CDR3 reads TGTGCCAGCAGCTTGGCGCCTTTAGCGGGAGGTCGGGAGCAGTACTTC.

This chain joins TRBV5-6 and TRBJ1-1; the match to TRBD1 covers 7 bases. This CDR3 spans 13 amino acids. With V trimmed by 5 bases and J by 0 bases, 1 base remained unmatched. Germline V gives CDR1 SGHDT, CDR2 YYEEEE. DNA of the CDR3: TGTGCCAGCAGGACAGGGATGAACACTGAAGCTTTCTTT. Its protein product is CASRTGMNTEAFF.

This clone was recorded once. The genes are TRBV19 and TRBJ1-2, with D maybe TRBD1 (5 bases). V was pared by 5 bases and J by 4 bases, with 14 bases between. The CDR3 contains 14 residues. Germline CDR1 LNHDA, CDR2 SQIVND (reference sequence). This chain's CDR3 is CASSDAGQPYGYTF. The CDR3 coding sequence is TGTGCCAGTAGTGACGCCGGACAACCCTATGGCTACACCTTC.

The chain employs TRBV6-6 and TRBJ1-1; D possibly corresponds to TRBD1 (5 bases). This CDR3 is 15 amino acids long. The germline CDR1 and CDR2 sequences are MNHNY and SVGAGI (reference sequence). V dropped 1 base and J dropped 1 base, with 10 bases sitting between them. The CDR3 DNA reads TGTGCCAGCAGTTACTACGGGGGGTCGAACACTGAAGCTTTCTTT. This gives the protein CASSYYGGSNTEAFF.

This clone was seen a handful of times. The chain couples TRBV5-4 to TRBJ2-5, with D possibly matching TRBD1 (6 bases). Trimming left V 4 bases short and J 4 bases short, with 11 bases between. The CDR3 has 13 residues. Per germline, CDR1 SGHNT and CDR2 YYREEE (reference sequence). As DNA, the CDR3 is TGTGCCAGCAGCCCAGGGGCTGGAGAGACCCAGTACTTC. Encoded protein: CASSPGAGETQYF.

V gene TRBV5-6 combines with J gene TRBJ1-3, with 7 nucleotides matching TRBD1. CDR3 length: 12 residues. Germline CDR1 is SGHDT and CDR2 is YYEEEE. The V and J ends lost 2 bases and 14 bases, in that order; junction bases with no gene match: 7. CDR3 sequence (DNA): TGTGCCAGCAGCTTCGCCCGGGACAGTTTATATTTT. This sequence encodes CASSFARDSLYF.

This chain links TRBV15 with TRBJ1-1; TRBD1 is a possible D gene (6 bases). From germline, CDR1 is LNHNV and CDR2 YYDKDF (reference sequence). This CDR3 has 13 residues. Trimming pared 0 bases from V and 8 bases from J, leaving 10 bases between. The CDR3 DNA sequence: TGTGCCACCAGCAGAGATCAGGGGTTGGAAGCTTTCTTT. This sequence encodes CATSRDQGLEAFF.

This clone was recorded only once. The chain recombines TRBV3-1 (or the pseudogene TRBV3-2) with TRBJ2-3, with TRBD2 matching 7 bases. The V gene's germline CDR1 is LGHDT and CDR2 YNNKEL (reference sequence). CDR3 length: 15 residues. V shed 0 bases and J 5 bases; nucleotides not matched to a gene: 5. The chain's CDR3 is CASSQESGKGDTQYF. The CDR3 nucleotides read TGTGCCAGCAGCCAAGAGAGCGGGAAAGGAGATACGCAGTATTTT.